This T cell receptor beta chain was identified during a study of cytomegalovirus exposure and HLA in healthy donors. General study points: Among the most significant clusters, several appeared linked to common viral pathogens in a later analysis. Later analysis showed TCR association rates varying by HLA locus, highest for DRB1 and lowest for HLA-C. An Asian-associated ancestry cluster reportedly showed fewer N-insertions than the approximately 600-donor mean in a later analysis.

Whereas donors were nominally healthy upon sampling, unrecorded immune exposures were probable. A remark on this clone: Its antigen is not known.

The CDR3 is 14 residues long. V lost 1 base and J 3 bases, leaving 11 bases between the germline ends. Germline V gives CDR1 SGHRS, CDR2 YFSETQ. The PCR made use of 60 Vbeta and 13 Jbeta primers. Profiled with immunoSEQ multiplex PCR; TCRdb holds only in-frame clones, not every one. Among 95,000 to 100,000 clones listed, approximately 80% were seen once. This sequence joins TRBV5-1 and TRBJ2-7, with unresolved D. This clonotype was obtained from a female donor in good health and CMV-seronegative. The sample consisted of PBMCs. The CDR3 protein is CASSLIRVCYEQYF. CDR3 DNA sequence: TGCGCCAGCAGCTTGATTCGGGTTTGCTACGAGCAGTACTTC.